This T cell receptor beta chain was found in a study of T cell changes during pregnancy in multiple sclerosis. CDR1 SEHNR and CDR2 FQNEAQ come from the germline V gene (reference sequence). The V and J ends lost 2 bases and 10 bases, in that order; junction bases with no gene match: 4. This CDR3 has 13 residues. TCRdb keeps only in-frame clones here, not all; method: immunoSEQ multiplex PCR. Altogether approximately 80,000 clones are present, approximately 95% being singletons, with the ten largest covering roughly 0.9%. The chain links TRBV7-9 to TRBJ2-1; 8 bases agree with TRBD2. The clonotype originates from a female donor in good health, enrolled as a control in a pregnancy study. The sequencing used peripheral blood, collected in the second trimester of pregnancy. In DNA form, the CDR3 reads TGTGCCAGCAGCTTATCTCTAGCGGGCGAGCAGTTCTTC. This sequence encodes CASSLSLAGEQFF.